Each of the 9 T cell receptor beta chains below was sequenced from the same sample in a study of spatial heterogeneity in lung cancer. Stated time point: blood at routine non-recurrence follow-up after resection. TCRdb re-analysed the 5' RACE reads in MiXCR, keeping a single row per CDR3 protein. The table has some 30,000 distinct CDR3 sequences, roughly 5.4% seen once. The sequenced sample was PBMCs, obtained at follow-up. All receptors derive from a female donor with early-stage non-small cell lung cancer.

Many counts were recorded for this clonotype. This chain links TRBV27 with TRBJ1-1; no reliable D call. The germline CDR1 and CDR2 sequences are MNHEY and SMNVEV (reference sequence). The CDR3 has 14 amino acids. V was cut by 6 bases and J by 1 base, with 12 bases left in between. This chain's CDR3 is CASSKTYPNTEAFF. The DNA of the CDR3 is TGTGCCAGCAGCAAGACCTACCCGAACACTGAAGCTTTCTTT.

This clonotype is medium-sized in the sample. The CDR3 DNA is TGTGCCAGCAGCCCAGACCCCCCGACGGGAGGGCCTAGGAATGAGCAGTTCTTC. It translates to CASSPDPPTGGPRNEQFF. The rearrangement joins TRBV7-9 to TRBJ2-1; TRBD2 matches 8 bases. Germline CDR1 reads SEHNR; CDR2 reads FQNEAQ (reference sequence). After removal of 5 bases from V and 7 bases from J, the junction contained 19 bases not matched to a gene. The CDR3 runs to 18 residues.

This clonotype was detected ten times or more. The CDR3 bases are TGCAGTGCCACCCCATTAGCGGGGTCTTACAATGAGCAGTTCTTC. It translates to CSATPLAGSYNEQFF. The chain has TRBV20-1 and TRBJ2-1, with 8 bases aligning to TRBD2. Germline CDR1 and CDR2: DFQATT and SNEGSKA (reference sequence). With V trimmed by 6 bases and J by 4 bases, 11 bases remained unmatched. The CDR3 has 15 amino acids.

The chain employs TRBV5-4 and TRBJ2-5; 15 nucleotides align to TRBD2. The V gene's germline CDR1 is SGHNT and CDR2 YYREEE (reference sequence). The CDR3 runs to 19 residues. J was trimmed by 0 bases and V by 4 bases; bases with no gene match: 10. CDR3 region: CASSHGLAGGRGDQETQYF. In nucleotides, the CDR3 is TGTGCCAGCAGCCATGGACTAGCGGGAGGGCGAGGGGACCAAGAGACCCAGTACTTC.

J is TRBJ2-3 and V is TRBV6-6; D not resolved. Germline CDR1 is MNHNY and CDR2 is SVGAGI (reference sequence). CDR3 length: 15 amino acids. V lost 5 bases and J 0 bases, leaving 12 bases between the germline ends. CDR3 region: CASSSHLGSTDTQYF. The CDR3 nucleotides read TGTGCCAGCAGTAGTCATCTGGGAAGCACAGATACGCAGTATTTT.

This clonotype was seen repeatedly, ten times or more. This chain joins TRBV11-1 and TRBJ1-2, with TRBD1 identical over 7 bases. In germline, CDR1 is SGHAT, CDR2 FQDESV (reference sequence). The CDR3 runs 13 residues. V was clipped by 5 bases and J by 6 bases; unmatched bases: 6. The CDR3 reads CASSGLQGNGYTF. The CDR3, as DNA: TGTGCCAGCAGCGGATTACAGGGGAATGGCTACACCTTC. The complete variable domain, with remaining parts taken from reference TRBV11-1 and TRBJ1-2, reads EAEVAQSPRYKITEKSQAVAFWCDPISGHATLYWYRQILGQGPELLVQFQDESVVDDSQLPKDRFSAERLKGVDSTLKIQPAELGDSAMYLCASSGLQGNGYTFGSGTRLTVV.

With regard to this clonotype: A clone one base away is much larger, so this may be a read error. The V and J genes are TRBV20-1 and TRBJ2-5; 10 bases line up with TRBD1. The CDR3 loop spans 15 amino acids. Germline loops: CDR1 DFQATT, CDR2 SNEGSKA (reference sequence). The CDR3 region is CSARPGQGHQETQNF. The CDR3 DNA sequence: TGCAGTGCTCGGCCGGGACAGGGGCACCAAGAGACCCAGAACTTC.

This clonotype was counted at least ten times. The chain links TRBV24-1 to TRBJ2-5; 8 nucleotides align to TRBD1. Looked up from germline, CDR1 is KGHDR and CDR2 is SFDVKD. The CDR3 covers 15 residues. The trim removed 6 bases at V and 7 bases at J, leaving 12 bases unmatched. The CDR3 sequence: CATSYQGAAKGTQYF. The CDR3 coding sequence is TGTGCCACCAGTTATCAGGGGGCGGCGAAGGGGACCCAGTACTTC.

This clonotype has ten or more counts. The J gene is TRBJ2-5, the V gene TRBV29-1, with D possibly TRBD1 on 6 matching bases. Trimming left V 4 bases short and J 5 bases short, with 14 bases between. Germline V CDR1 and CDR2: SQVTM, ANQGSEA. The CDR3 runs to 13 residues. The CDR3 sequence is CSVVQGPEETQYF. CDR3 DNA sequence: TGCAGCGTTGTCCAGGGGCCAGAGGAGACCCAGTACTTC.